Shown below are 9 T cell receptor beta chains from a single sample sequenced in a study of patients and donors after allogeneic stem cell transplantation. TCRdb reprocessed the RT-PCR reads with MiXCR, giving one entry per CDR3 protein. This repertoire shows 84,000 or so distinct CDR3 sequences, roughly 50% found once; its top ten account for 60% to 65%. The sequencing input was blood, either unsorted or a sorted T cell fraction (not recorded which). The receptor set was obtained from a human donor who was either an allogeneic HSCT recipient or a stem cell or donor lymphocyte infusion donor (not recorded which). It is not recorded whose cells these are; they may come from a transplant donor.

The chain recombines TRBV6-2 or TRBV6-3 with TRBJ1-1; D unclear. Trimming removed 7 bases from V and 0 bases from J, with 27 bases in between. The CDR3 sequence is 19 residues long. Germline V gene sequence: CDR1 MNHEY, CDR2 SVGEGT. Here the CDR3 reads CASIPWVRASSQMNTEAFF. CDR3 nucleotides: TGTGCCAGCATCCCGTGGGTCCGGGCTTCCTCCCAGATGAACACTGAAGCTTTCTTT.

V gene TRBV6-6 combines with J gene TRBJ2-1; TRBD2 matches at 7 bases. There are 15 residues in the CDR3. V dropped 7 bases and J dropped 9; count of bases not matched to a gene: 15. Germline CDR1 and CDR2: MNHNY and SVGAGI (reference sequence). In DNA form, the CDR3 reads TGTGCCAGCACCTATGGGGGGGAGGCCCCCAGTGAGCAGTTCTTC. This codes for CASTYGGEAPSEQFF.

This clonotype has only a few counts. The V and J genes are TRBV11-2 and TRBJ1-4, with a possible D match to TRBD1 (5 bases). The length of the CDR3 is 17 residues. The germline V gene encodes CDR1 SGHAT and CDR2 FQNNGV. V lost 5 bases to trimming and J lost 4 bases, with 20 bases between them. In DNA form, the CDR3 reads TGTGCCAGCAGCCCGGGACGAAGCACGCACCTTAATGAAAAACTGTTTTTT. Translated: CASSPGRSTHLNEKLFF. The whole variable domain, filled in from reference TRBV11-2 and TRBJ1-4, reads EAGVAQSPRYKIIEKRQSVAFWCNPISGHATLYWYQQILGQGPKLLIQFQNNGVVDDSQLPKDRFSAERLKGVDSTLKIQPAKLEDSAVYLCASSPGRSTHLNEKLFFGSGTQLSVL.

The gene calls are TRBV25-1 and TRBJ1-1; no reliable D call. Between the trimmed V and J ends, which lost 3 bases and 4 bases, there was a span of 6 bases. CDR3 length: 12 amino acids. Germline assignment: CDR1 MGHDK and CDR2 SYGVNS. The CDR3 is CASSDLGTEAFF. CDR3 DNA sequence: TGTGCCAGCAGTGACTTGGGCACTGAAGCTTTCTTT.

The chain combines TRBV29-1 with TRBJ2-3; D possibly corresponds to TRBD2 (6 bases). The germline gives CDR1 SQVTM, CDR2 ANQGSEA. Trimming left V 7 bases short and J 6 bases short, with 8 bases between. This CDR3 region has 10 residues. The CDR3 region is CSAAGDTQYF. As DNA, the CDR3 is TGCAGCGCGGCGGGGGATACGCAGTATTTT.

This clonotype appeared a few times. The rearrangement links TRBV5-6 to TRBJ1-6; TRBD1 might be the D (6 bases). With 4 bases removed from V and 4 bases from J, the gap between germline ends came to 18 bases. Germline V gene sequence: CDR1 SGHDT, CDR2 YYEEEE. This CDR3 contains 17 residues. The CDR3, as DNA: TGTGCCAGCAGCCTAACCCCCGGGACACGATATAATTCACCCCTCCACTTT. This translates into CASSLTPGTRYNSPLHF. The variable domain in full, completed from reference TRBV5-6 and TRBJ1-6, reads DAGVTQSPTHLIKTRGQQVTLRCSPKSGHDTVSWYQQALGQGPQFIFQYYEEEERQRGNFPDRFSGHQFPNYSSELNVNALLLGDSALYLCASSLTPGTRYNSPLHFGNGTRLTVT.

This clonotype was seen a few times. The chain is built from TRBV28 and TRBJ1-1, with TRBD1 identical over 7 bases. V trimming: 7 bases; J trimming: 4 bases; junction bases outside the gene matches: 9. CDR1 is MDHEN, CDR2 SYDVKM, per germline. This CDR3 has 14 residues. The CDR3 loop reads CASKPGGVSTEAFF. CDR3 bases: TGTGCCAGCAAGCCAGGGGGAGTCAGCACTGAAGCTTTCTTT.

This clonotype turned up a few times. The chain joins TRBV10-3 to TRBJ1-1; D is undetermined. Per germline, CDR1 ENHRY and CDR2 SYGVKD. The CDR3 consists of 14 residues. V lost 1 base and J 1 base, leaving 7 bases between the germline ends. This CDR3 reads CAISEWHSNTEAFF. DNA of the CDR3: TGTGCCATCAGTGAGTGGCACTCGAACACTGAAGCTTTCTTT.

DNA for the CDR3: TGTGCCAGCAGTGCCCCAGGGGGCTTGGGTCAGCCCCAGCATTTT. Amino acid sequence: CASSAPGGLGQPQHF. The J gene is TRBJ1-5, the V gene TRBV6-2 or TRBV6-3; 8 bases are shared with TRBD1. After removal of 5 bases from V and 6 bases from J, the junction contained 9 bases not matched to a gene. Looked up from germline, CDR1 is MNHEY and CDR2 is SVGEGT. This CDR3 contains 15 residues.